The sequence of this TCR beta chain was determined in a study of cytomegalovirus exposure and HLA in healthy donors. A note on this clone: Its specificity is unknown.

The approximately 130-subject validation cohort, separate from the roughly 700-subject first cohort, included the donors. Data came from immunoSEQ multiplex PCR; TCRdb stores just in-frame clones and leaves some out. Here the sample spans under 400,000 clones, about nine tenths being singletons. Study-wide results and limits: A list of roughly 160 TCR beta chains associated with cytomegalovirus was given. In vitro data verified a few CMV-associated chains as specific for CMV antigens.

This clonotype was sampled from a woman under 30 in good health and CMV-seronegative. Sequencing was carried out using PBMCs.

Here the CDR3 DNA reads TGTGCCAGCAGCTTAACCCTGGTACTACCCCCCTACGAGCAGTACTTC. Translation gives CASSLTLVLPPYEQYF. V gene TRBV7-8 combines with J gene TRBJ2-7; no clear D gene. This CDR3 contains 16 residues. Germline CDR1 SGHVS, CDR2 FQNEAQ. Trimming pared 2 bases from V and 2 bases from J, leaving 16 bases between.